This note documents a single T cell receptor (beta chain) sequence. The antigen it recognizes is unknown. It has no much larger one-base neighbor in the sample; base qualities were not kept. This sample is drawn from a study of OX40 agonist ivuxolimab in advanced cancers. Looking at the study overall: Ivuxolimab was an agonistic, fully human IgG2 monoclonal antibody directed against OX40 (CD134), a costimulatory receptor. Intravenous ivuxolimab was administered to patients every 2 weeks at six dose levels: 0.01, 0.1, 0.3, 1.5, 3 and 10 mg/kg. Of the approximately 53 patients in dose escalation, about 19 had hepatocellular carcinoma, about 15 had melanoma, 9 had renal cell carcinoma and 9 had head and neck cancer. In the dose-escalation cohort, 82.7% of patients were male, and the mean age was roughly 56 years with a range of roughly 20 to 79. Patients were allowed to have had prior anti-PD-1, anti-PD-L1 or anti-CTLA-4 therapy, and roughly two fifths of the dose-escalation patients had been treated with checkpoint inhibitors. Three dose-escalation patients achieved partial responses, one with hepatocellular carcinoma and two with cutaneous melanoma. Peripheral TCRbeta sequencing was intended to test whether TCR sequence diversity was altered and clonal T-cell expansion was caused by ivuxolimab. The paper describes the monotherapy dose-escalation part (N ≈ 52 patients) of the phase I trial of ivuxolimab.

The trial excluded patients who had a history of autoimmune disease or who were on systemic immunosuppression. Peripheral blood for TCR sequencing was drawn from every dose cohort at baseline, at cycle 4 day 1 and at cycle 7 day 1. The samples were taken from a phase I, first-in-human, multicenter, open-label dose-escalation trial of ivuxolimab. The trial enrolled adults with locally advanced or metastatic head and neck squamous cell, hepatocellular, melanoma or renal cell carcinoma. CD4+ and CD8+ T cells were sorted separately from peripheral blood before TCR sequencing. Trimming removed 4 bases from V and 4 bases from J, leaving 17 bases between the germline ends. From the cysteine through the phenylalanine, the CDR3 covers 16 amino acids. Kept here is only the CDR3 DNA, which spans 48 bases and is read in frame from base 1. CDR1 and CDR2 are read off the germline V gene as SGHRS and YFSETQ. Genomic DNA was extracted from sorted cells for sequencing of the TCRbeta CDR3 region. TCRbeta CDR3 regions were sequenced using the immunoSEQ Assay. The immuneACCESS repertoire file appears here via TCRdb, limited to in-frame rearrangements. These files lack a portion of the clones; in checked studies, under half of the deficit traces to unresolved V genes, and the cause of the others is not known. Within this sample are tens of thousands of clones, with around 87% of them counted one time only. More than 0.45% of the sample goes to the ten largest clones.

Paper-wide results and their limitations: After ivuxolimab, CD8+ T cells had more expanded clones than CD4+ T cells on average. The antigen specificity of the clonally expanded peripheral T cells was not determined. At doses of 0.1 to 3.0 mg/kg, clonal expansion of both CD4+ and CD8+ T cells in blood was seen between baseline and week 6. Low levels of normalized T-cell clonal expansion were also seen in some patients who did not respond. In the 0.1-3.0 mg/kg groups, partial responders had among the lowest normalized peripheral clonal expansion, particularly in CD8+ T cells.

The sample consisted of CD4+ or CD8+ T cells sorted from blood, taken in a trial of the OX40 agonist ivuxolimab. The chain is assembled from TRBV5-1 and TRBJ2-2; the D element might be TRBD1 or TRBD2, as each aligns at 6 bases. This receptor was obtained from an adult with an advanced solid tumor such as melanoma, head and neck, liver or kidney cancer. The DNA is TGCGCCAGCAGCCGCCTGGGGGGCGCGGGCACCGGGGAGCTGTTTTTT. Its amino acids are CASSRLGGAGTGELFF.